The 32 T cell receptor delta chains presented below share a single source sample, sequenced in a study of γδ T cells in repeated Plasmodium falciparum infection. Gammadelta T cells were flow-sorted from PBMC into Vgamma9/Vdelta2+ and Vdelta2-negative populations for bulk analysis. TCRdb called clones from the multiplex PCR reads again using CATT. The sample shows 75,000 to 95,000 delta-chain clones, over 0.75% of them seen only once. Sequencing was carried out using gamma-delta T cells from blood. All receptors come from a pool of human donors (malaria-infected and uninfected, not separated).

This clone turned up a few times. One base separates it from a far larger clone, so it is likely a read error. At the DNA level, this CDR3 is encoded by other sequences in the same sample as well. The J gene is TRDJ1, the V gene TRDV1, with 8 bases that match TRDD3. Looked up from germline, CDR1 is TSWWSYY and CDR2 is QGS. This CDR3 comprises 23 residues. V gave up 3 bases and J gave up 0 bases; unmatched junction bases: 27. CDR3 residues: CALGELPYGWGKRLYRNTDKLIF. In nucleotides, the CDR3 is TGTGCTCTTGGGGAGCTTCCCTACGGCTGGGGGAAGCGGCTCTATCGAAACACCGATAAACTCATCTTT.

Details on this clone: This likely reflects a read error, since a far larger clone is one base away. The same CDR3 is also encoded by other DNA sequences in this sample. The gene calls are TRDV1 and TRDJ1, with a possible D match to TRDD3 (5 bases). Germline V gene data show CDR1 as TSWWSYY and CDR2 as QGS. The CDR3 has 18 amino acids. CDR3: CALGELSSPGRTGIKLIF. The CDR3, as DNA: TGCGCTCTTGGGGAACTAAGTAGTCCTGGTCGAACTGGTATTAAACTCATCTTT.

Note on this clone: The likely explanation is a read error, given a far larger clone one base away. Other DNA sequences within the sample encode an identical CDR3. The chain links TRDV2 to TRDJ1; 12 positions match TRDD3. No J gene is reported in TCRdb; it was inferred here by comparing the DNA with germline. Germline CDR1 and CDR2: GEAIGNYY and EKD. The CDR3 sequence is 19 residues long. The CDR3 loop is CACDTLPPGGYGSTDKLIF. CDR3 DNA sequence: TGTGCTTGTGACACCCTGCCTCCTGGGGGATACGGAAGCACCGATAAACTCATCTTT.

This clone has just a few counts. The protein TCRdb gives is from a much larger clone and does not agree with this DNA's translation at residue 18, likely a read error; the protein shown here comes from the DNA. V usage is TRDV1 and J usage is TRDJ1; 8 nucleotides line up with TRDD3. The J gene is absent in TCRdb and was assigned here via DNA matching to germline. The CDR3 is made up of 21 amino acids. The germline V gene has CDR1 TSWWSYY and CDR2 QGS. This CDR3 is CALGPQRASFGIRGRTDRLIF. The CDR3 bases are TGTGCTCTTGGGCCCCAGAGGGCGTCCTTTGGGATACGGGGAAGGACCGATAGACTCATCTTT.

This clone was detected ten times or more. This chain links TRDV1 with TRDJ1, with 7 bases that match TRDD3. The CDR3 has 21 residues. The J segment lost 0 bases and the V segment lost 0 bases, leaving 19 bases of the junction unmatched. Germline CDR1 and CDR2: TSWWSYY and QGS. The CDR3 DNA follows: TGTGCTCTTGGGGAACTTGGCCGGTCTACGACTGGGGCTAAGTACACCGATAAACTCATCTTT. It is translated as CALGELGRSTTGAKYTDKLIF.

There are a few counts of this clone. A far larger clone is one nucleotide away, so this likely arose from a read error. Other DNA sequences in this specimen translate into the identical CDR3. The chain recombines TRDV1 with TRDJ1; 9 bases fit TRDD3. The CDR3 has 18 amino acids. The germline CDR1 and CDR2 sequences are TSWWSYY and QGS. V trimming: 4 bases; J trimming: 0 bases; junction bases outside the gene matches: 12. CDR3 DNA sequence: TGTGCTCTTGGGGGAAGAGGGTGGGGGATAACAAACACCGATAAACTCATCTTT. Its protein is CALGGRGWGITNTDKLIF.

This clone has a handful of counts. This may come from a read error, since a much larger clone is one base off. This sample also contains other DNA sequences that code for the same CDR3. The chain carries TRDV2 and TRDJ1; 7 bases fit TRDD3. TCRdb is silent on the J gene; assignment here came from matching the DNA to germline. The CDR3 totals 18 residues. In germline, CDR1 is GEAIGNYY, CDR2 EKD. Here the CDR3 DNA reads TGCGCCTGTGACACCTTGGCTGGGGGTCTACAATACACCGATAAACTCATCTTT. Residues: CACDTLAGGLQYTDKLIF.

A remark on this clone: The translation of this DNA and the TCRdb protein of a much larger clone differ at residue 6, probably owing to a read error; the protein shown here is translated from the DNA. This chain joins TRDV2 and TRDJ1, with 8 bases that match TRDD3. As TCRdb names no J gene, one was assigned here on the basis of a DNA match to germline. The CDR3 extends over 18 amino acids. Losses at the gene ends were 0 bases for V and 0 bases for J; bases not matched to a gene: 11. Per the germline V gene, CDR1 is GEAIGNYY and CDR2 is EKD. The DNA for the CDR3 is TGTGCCTGTGACACCGCAAACTGGGGGTCGTCGTACACCGATAAACTCATCTTT. This codes for CACDTANWGSSYTDKLIF.

The table lists this clone with a few counts. TCRdb lists the protein of a much larger clone for this DNA, which differs at residue 18, so this is likely a read error; the protein given here is translated from the DNA itself. The J gene went uncalled, whereas the V gene is TRDV1; TRDD3, as called in the table, went unchecked against the DNA. The CDR3 spans 19 residues. The germline gives CDR1 TSWWSYY, CDR2 QGS. The CDR3 sequence is CALGERFLATGTHTDKLTF. The CDR3 coding sequence is TGTGCTCTTGGGGAACGGTTCCTGGCGACGGGGACCCACACCGATAAACTCACCTTT.

Details on this clone: TCRdb assigns this DNA the protein of a much larger clone, which departs from its translation at residue 5; this likely reflects a read error, and the protein shown comes from translating the DNA. The chain has TRDV2 and TRDJ1; TRDD3 matches 10 bases. As TCRdb names no J gene, one was assigned here on the basis of a DNA match to germline. Germline V gives CDR1 GEAIGNYY, CDR2 EKD. CDR3 size: 16 residues. V trimming: 3 bases; J trimming: 0 bases; junction bases outside the gene matches: 6. Here the CDR3 reads CACDGITGGYTDKLIF. Written as DNA, the CDR3 is TGTGCCTGTGACGGCATTACTGGGGGATACACCGATAAACTCATCTTT.

This clone was observed a handful of times. For this DNA, TCRdb reports the protein of a much larger clone, which diverges at residue 17, most likely from a read error; the protein presented here is translated directly from the DNA. CDR3 region: CALGEPRSLPLLYWGIADKLIF. CDR3 nucleotide sequence: TGTGCTCTTGGGGAACCCCGATCCCTTCCTCTCCTTTACTGGGGGATCGCGGATAAACTCATCTTT. The J gene is TRDJ1, the V gene TRDV1; 10 bases line up with TRDD3. In the absence of a J gene in TCRdb, the DNA was matched to germline to assign it here. Germline V gene sequence: CDR1 TSWWSYY, CDR2 QGS. This CDR3 is built from 22 residues. The trim removed 1 base at V and 5 bases at J, leaving 25 bases unmatched.

This clone was seen only a few times. The protein TCRdb lists belongs to a much larger clone and differs from this DNA's translation at residue 11, which points to a read error; the protein shown is made from the DNA. This chain connects TRDV1 to TRDJ1; the D gene is possibly TRDD3 (5 bases). The CDR3 contains 20 residues. V shed 3 bases and J shed 1 base, with 27 bases lying between them. Germline CDR1 and CDR2: TSWWSYY and QGS. In DNA, the CDR3 is TGTGCTCTTGGGGATGAGTCACTTACGGGGAATACGCGTAGCACCGATAAACTCATCTTT. It codes for CALGDESLTGNTRSTDKLIF.

This clone was picked up a small number of times. TCRdb's listed protein matches a much larger clone and diverges from this DNA's translation at residue 7, likely through a read error; the protein shown comes from the DNA. This chain connects TRDV1 to TRDJ1, with D maybe TRDD3 (5 bases). The J gene was missing in TCRdb and was found by matching the end of the DNA to germline. This CDR3 has 19 residues. V lost 4 bases to trimming and J lost 0 bases, with 24 bases between them. Germline V CDR1 and CDR2: TSWWSYY, QGS. The DNA for the CDR3 is TGTGCTCTTGGGGGACTCCCGAGGTCGGGGGCCCTGTACACCGATAAACTCATCTTT. It yields the protein CALGGLPRSGALYTDKLIF.

Worth noting for this clone: This DNA translates differently at residue 11 from the TCRdb protein, which is that of a much larger clone; a read error is likely, and the protein shown is the DNA's own translation. The chain joins TRDV2 to TRDJ1; D ambiguous. Here the J gene was assigned by germline matching of the DNA, as TCRdb has none. CDR3 length: 16 residues. Germline V gene lookup returns CDR1 GEAIGNYY and CDR2 EKD. Trimming took off 0 bases at V and 4 bases at J, with 17 bases between the two ends. The CDR3 loop reads CACDTIQGLGNDKLIF. CDR3 nucleotides: TGTGCCTGTGACACCATTCAAGGTCTAGGGAACGATAAACTCATCTTT.

The table lists this clone with a few counts. The protein TCRdb lists belongs to a much larger clone and differs from this DNA's translation at residue 13, which points to a read error; the protein shown is made from the DNA. The chain uses TRDV2 and TRDJ3; D might be TRDD3 (6 bases). The J gene comes from matching the DNA to germline here; TCRdb lacks it. The CDR3 covers 19 residues. CDR1 is GEAIGNYY and CDR2 is EKD in the germline V gene. The CDR3 loop is CACDTVEGTGPWGTRQMFF. CDR3 sequence (DNA): TGTGCCTGTGACACCGTGGAGGGAACAGGTCCCTGGGGCACCCGACAGATGTTTTTC.

Notes on this clone: This likely stems from a read error, as it lies one base from a far larger clone. Distinct nucleotide sequences in the sample also encode this CDR3. The rearrangement uses TRDV2 and TRDJ1; 11 bases fit TRDD3. Matching the DNA to germline supplied the J gene, which TCRdb does not give. The CDR3 runs to 16 residues. Germline CDR1 is GEAIGNYY and CDR2 is EKD. V dropped 0 bases and J dropped 5; count of bases not matched to a gene: 7. CDR3 sequence (DNA): TGTGCCTGTGACACCGTGGGGGATACGGAGCCTGATAAACTCATCTTT. It encodes CACDTVGDTEPDKLIF.

This clone occurred many times. This chain links TRDV1 with TRDJ1, with 9 bases matching TRDD3. After removal of 0 bases from V and 0 bases from J, the junction contained 17 bases not matched to a gene. CDR1 and CDR2 (germline): TSWWSYY, QGS. There are 21 residues in the CDR3. The CDR3 spells CALGELSIQRTGGRYTDKLIF. CDR3 DNA: TGTGCTCTTGGGGAACTATCTATCCAACGTACTGGGGGAAGATACACCGATAAACTCATCTTT.

Remarks on this clone: A far larger clone differs by one base, so this is likely a read error. Distinct nucleotide sequences in the sample also encode this CDR3. This chain uses TRDV1 with TRDJ1; 13 nucleotides match TRDD3. The J gene was not available in TCRdb and was assigned here by matching the DNA to germline segments. The CDR3 contains 24 residues. Germline V gene sequence: CDR1 TSWWSYY, CDR2 QGS. The CDR3 DNA sequence: TGTGCCCTTGGGTCCCCTTCCAAAAGGTCCGTACTGGGGGATACGAGGGCGAGCACCGATAAACTCATCTTT. The encoded protein is CALGSPSKRSVLGDTRASTDKLIF.

The sample holds a few counts of this clone. This DNA translates differently at residue 18 from the TCRdb protein, which is that of a much larger clone; a read error is likely, and the protein shown is the DNA's own translation. The chain couples TRDV1 to TRDJ1; TRDD2 aligns across 9 bases. Germline matching of the DNA provided the J gene here, since TCRdb leaves it blank. V dropped 1 base and J dropped 1; count of bases not matched to a gene: 28. Germline-derived CDR1 and CDR2 are TSWWSYY and QGS. The CDR3 sequence is 24 residues long. The CDR3 coding sequence is TGTGCTCTTGGGGAACAGGGCCTTCCTACGCTCTGGGATGCTACTGGGGACATCACCGATAAACTCATCTTT. Translating gives CALGEQGLPTLWDATGDITDKLIF.

About this clone itself: A far bigger clonotype differs at one base, so this is likely a read error. Other DNA sequences in the same sample also yield this CDR3. The chain recombines TRDV1 with TRDJ1, with TRDD3 matching 10 bases. The CDR3 runs 23 residues. Germline values: CDR1 TSWWSYY, CDR2 QGS. CDR3 sequence reads: CALGEFFPFSYVGGYVATDKLIF. CDR3 coding DNA: TGTGCTCTTGGGGAATTTTTTCCGTTTTCCTACGTGGGGGGATACGTAGCCACCGATAAACTCATTTTT.

In its sample, this clone was seen a few times. The chain uses TRDV1 and TRDJ1; 7 nucleotides line up with TRDD3. The J gene, absent from TCRdb, was called here by matching the DNA to germline. Germline values: CDR1 TSWWSYY, CDR2 QGS. This CDR3 contains 17 residues. V lost 2 bases, J lost 8 bases, and 17 bases stayed unmatched. CDR3 region: CALGEVSPLGPPWKLIF. CDR3 nucleotide sequence: TGTGCTCTTGGGGAAGTTTCCCCACTGGGGCCTCCCTGGAAACTCATCTTT.

A remark on this clone: TCRdb records a much larger clone's protein for this DNA, with a difference at residue 5 that likely arises from a read error; the protein given is the translation of the DNA. The CDR3 reads CALGAHLGDKYNTDKLIF. CDR3 DNA: TGTGCTCTTGGGGCCCACCTGGGGGATAAGTATAACACCGATAAACTCATCTTT. This chain connects TRDV1 to TRDJ1; 10 positions match TRDD3. Here the J gene came from matching the DNA to germline, since TCRdb omits it. Per the germline V gene, CDR1 is TSWWSYY and CDR2 is QGS. CDR3 length: 18 amino acids. V trimming: 4 bases; J trimming: 0 bases; junction bases outside the gene matches: 11.

Remarks on this clone: A read error is likely here: a far larger clone is one base away. This sample also contains other DNA sequences that code for the same CDR3. V usage is TRDV1 and J usage is TRDJ1, with 9 bases lining up with TRDD3. Since TCRdb gives no J gene, matching the DNA to germline was used here to assign it. The CDR3 loop spans 22 amino acids. Germline CDR1 is TSWWSYY and CDR2 is QGS. J gave up 1 base and V 3 bases, and 24 bases lay outside the gene matches. This CDR3 is CALGDLIPTCGDTRVPTDKLIF. The DNA of the CDR3 is TGTGCTCTTGGGGACCTAATCCCTACGTGTGGGGATACGAGGGTTCCCACCGATAAACTCATCTTT.

Comment on this clone: The protein in TCRdb stems from a much larger clone and differs at residue 18 from this DNA's translation, likely a read error; here the protein is translated from the DNA. The V segment is TRDV2, and no J call was made; TRDD3, the table's D call, was not compared with the DNA. The germline V gene encodes CDR1 GEAIGNYY and CDR2 EKD. This CDR3 has 19 amino acids. The CDR3: CACERVPTSGDMNTDKLTF. Written as DNA, the CDR3 is TGTGCCTGTGAAAGGGTTCCTACGTCAGGGGATATGAACACCGATAAACTCACCTTT.

Turning to this clone: TCRdb attributes to this sequence the protein of a much larger clone, which differs from the DNA translation at residue 13; a read error is likely, and the protein displayed is translated from the DNA. The chain employs TRDV1 and TRDJ1; D possibly corresponds to TRDD3 (5 bases). Matching the DNA to germline supplied the J gene, which TCRdb does not give. The CDR3 loop spans 16 amino acids. Looked up from germline, CDR1 is TSWWSYY and CDR2 is QGS. This chain's CDR3 is CALGGICELKTDRLIF. The CDR3 DNA reads as TGTGCTCTTGGTGGGATCTGCGAACTTAAAACCGATAGACTCATCTTT.

Of note for this clone: TCRdb attributes to this sequence the protein of a much larger clone, which differs from the DNA translation at residue 16; a read error is likely, and the protein displayed is translated from the DNA. The genes are TRDV2 and TRDJ1, with 12 bases fitting TRDD3. The CDR3 loop spans 18 amino acids. Germline V gene data show CDR1 as GEAIGNYY and CDR2 as EKD. The CDR3 sequence: CACDTGLGDTLSADKPIF. CDR3 in DNA: TGTGCCTGTGACACCGGTCTGGGGGATACGCTTTCAGCCGATAAACCCATCTTT.

At least ten counts were recorded for this clone. The likely explanation is a read error, given a far larger clone one base away. Other DNA sequences in the sample encode the same CDR3. The chain is built from TRDV3 and TRDJ1; unclear D gene. The CDR3 covers 16 residues. The germline V gene encodes CDR1 TVYSNPD and CDR2 GDNSRS (reference sequence). Deletions cut 3 bases from V and 0 bases from J, with 20 bases between. CDR3 in DNA: TGTGCCTTCATCCGACCCTGTCGGGGCTACACCGATAAACTCATCTTT. Translated: CAFIRPCRGYTDKLIF.

As concerns this clone: This likely reflects a read error, since a far larger clone is one base away. Other DNA sequences of this sample code for an identical CDR3. The V call is TRDV1, the J call TRDJ2; 8 bases align to TRDD3. Trimming at V came to 0 bases and at J to 8 bases, leaving 14 bases not matched to a gene. The germline gives CDR1 TSWWSYY, CDR2 QGS. The CDR3 extends over 18 amino acids. The CDR3 loop is CALGELRHWGVRTAQLFF. The DNA for the CDR3 is TGTGCTCTTGGGGAACTCAGGCACTGGGGGGTAAGGACGGCACAACTCTTCTTT.

On this clone itself: The TCRdb protein comes from a much larger clone and disagrees with this DNA's translation at residue 5, likely due to a read error; the protein given here is derived from the DNA. The J gene is TRDJ3, the V gene TRDV2, with a weak D call TRDD3 (6 bases). The CDR3 totals 18 residues. Germline loops: CDR1 GEAIGNYY, CDR2 EKD. V was trimmed by 3 bases and J by 0 bases, leaving 14 bases between them. This CDR3 is CACDSTGQSSWDTRQMFF. The CDR3 DNA reads as TGTGCCTGTGACTCTACTGGGCAAAGCTCCTGGGACACCCGACAGATGTTTTTC.

Points on this clone: TCRdb's protein for this DNA is that of a much larger clone and differs from the translation at residues 10 and 18, likely a read error; the protein shown is the DNA translation. The V gene is TRDV1, the J gene TRDJ1; the D gene is possibly TRDD3 (6 bases). The length of the CDR3 is 24 residues. V shed 4 bases and J shed 1 base, with 40 bases lying between them. The germline V gene encodes CDR1 TSWWSYY and CDR2 QGS. CDR3 nucleotides: TGTGCTCTTGGGGGACCAAAGCGCGTTCATACTGGCTGGGGAATCGGCCGGGTCACCGATAAACTCATCTTT. This encodes CALGGPKRVHTGWGIGRVTDKLIF.

This clone was detected a few times. The protein in TCRdb stems from a much larger clone and differs at residue 15 from this DNA's translation, likely a read error; here the protein is translated from the DNA. The rearrangement uses TRDV2 and TRDJ1, with TRDD3 matching over 12 bases. The J gene comes from matching the DNA to germline here; TCRdb lacks it. CDR3 length: 18 residues. The V gene's germline CDR1 is GEAIGNYY and CDR2 EKD. CDR3 region: CACDTLVLGDTPTDRLIF. Here the CDR3 DNA reads TGTGCCTGTGACACCTTGGTACTGGGGGATACTCCCACCGATAGACTCATCTTT.

To note about this clone: A far larger clone is one base from this, pointing to a likely read error. This sample includes further DNA sequences coding for the same CDR3. J is TRDJ1 and V is TRDV2, with TRDD3 matching 7 bases. TCRdb does not report a J gene; here it was assigned by matching the DNA to germline references. There are 18 residues in the CDR3. In germline, CDR1 is GEAIGNYY, CDR2 EKD. DNA for the CDR3: TGCGCCTGTGACGCTGTAAGTGCTGGGGGTTTGTACACCGATAAACTCATCTTT. Amino acid sequence: CACDAVSAGGLYTDKLIF.